This TCR beta chain is drawn from a study of T-cell memory formation after mild COVID-19. Looking at the study overall: Clustering of TCRs was largely donor specific. Regarding the study as a whole: Pre-infection memory showed some responding clones, and this suggested that cross-reactive memory joined. Contracting CD4+ clones lay largely in CM and EM, with CD8+ ones residing in EMRA.

With respect to this clonotype: Its cognate antigen is unknown. One junction end disagrees with the germline gene, perhaps due to a read error.

Germline CDR1 and CDR2: SGHAT and FQNNGV. The CDR3 contains 12 residues. TCRdb recomputed calls from the 5' RACE reads with MiXCR, one row per CDR3 protein. This sample has some 330,000 distinct CDR3 sequences, with approximately 21% found just once. The specimen sequenced was PBMCs or a T cell subset sorted from them (not recorded which). This chain connects TRBV11-2 to TRBJ2-7; D not certain. The receptor comes from an adult woman who had mild COVID-19 (a few samples of this study predate the infection). Cell type and time point are not known. Here the CDR3 DNA reads TGTGCCAGCAGCTTATTTCTCGCCGAGCACTACTTC. It translates to CASSLFLAEHYF.